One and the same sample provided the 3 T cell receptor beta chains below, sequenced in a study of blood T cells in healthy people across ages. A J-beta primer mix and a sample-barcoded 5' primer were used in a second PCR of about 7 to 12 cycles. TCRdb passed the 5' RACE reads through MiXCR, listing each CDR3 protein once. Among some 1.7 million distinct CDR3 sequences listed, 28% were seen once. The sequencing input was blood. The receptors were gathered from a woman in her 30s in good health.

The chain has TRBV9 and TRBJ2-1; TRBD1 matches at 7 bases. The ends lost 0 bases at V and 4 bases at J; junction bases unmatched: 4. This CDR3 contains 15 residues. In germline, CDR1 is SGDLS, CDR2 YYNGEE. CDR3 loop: CASSVAKGAYNEQFF. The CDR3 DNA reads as TGTGCCAGCAGCGTAGCTAAGGGGGCATACAATGAGCAGTTCTTC.

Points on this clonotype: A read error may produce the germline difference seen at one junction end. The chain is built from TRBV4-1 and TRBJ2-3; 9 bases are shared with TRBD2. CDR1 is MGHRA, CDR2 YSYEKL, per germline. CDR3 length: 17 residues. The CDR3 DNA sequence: TGCGCTAGCAGCCAAGATCTAGCGGGACTCAGCACAGATACGCAGTATTTT. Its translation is CASSQDLAGLSTDTQYF.

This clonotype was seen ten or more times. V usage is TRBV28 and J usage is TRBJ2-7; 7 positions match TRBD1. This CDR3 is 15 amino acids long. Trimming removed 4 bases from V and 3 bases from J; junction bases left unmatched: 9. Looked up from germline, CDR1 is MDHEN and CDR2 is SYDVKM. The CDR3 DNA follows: TGTGCCAGCAGTTCAATGTACGGGACAGACTACGAGCAGTACTTC. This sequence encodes CASSSMYGTDYEQYF.